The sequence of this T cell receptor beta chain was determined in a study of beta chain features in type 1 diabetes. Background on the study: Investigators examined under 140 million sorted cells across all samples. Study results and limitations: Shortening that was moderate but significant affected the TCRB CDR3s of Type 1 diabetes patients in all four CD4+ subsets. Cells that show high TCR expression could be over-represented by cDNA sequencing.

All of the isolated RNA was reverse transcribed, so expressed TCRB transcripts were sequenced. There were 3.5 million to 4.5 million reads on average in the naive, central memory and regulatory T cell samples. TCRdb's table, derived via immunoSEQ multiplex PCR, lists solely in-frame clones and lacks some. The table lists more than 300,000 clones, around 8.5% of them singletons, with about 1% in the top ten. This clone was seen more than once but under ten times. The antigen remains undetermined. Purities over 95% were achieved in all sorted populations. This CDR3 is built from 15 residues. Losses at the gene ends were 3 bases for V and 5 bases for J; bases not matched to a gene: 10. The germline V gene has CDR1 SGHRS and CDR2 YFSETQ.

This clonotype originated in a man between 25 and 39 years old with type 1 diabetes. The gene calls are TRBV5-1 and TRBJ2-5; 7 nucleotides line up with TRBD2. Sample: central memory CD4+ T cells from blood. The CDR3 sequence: CASSSRPGGGETQYF. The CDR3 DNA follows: TGCGCCAGCAGCTCCCGCCCGGGGGGTGGGGAGACCCAGTACTTC.